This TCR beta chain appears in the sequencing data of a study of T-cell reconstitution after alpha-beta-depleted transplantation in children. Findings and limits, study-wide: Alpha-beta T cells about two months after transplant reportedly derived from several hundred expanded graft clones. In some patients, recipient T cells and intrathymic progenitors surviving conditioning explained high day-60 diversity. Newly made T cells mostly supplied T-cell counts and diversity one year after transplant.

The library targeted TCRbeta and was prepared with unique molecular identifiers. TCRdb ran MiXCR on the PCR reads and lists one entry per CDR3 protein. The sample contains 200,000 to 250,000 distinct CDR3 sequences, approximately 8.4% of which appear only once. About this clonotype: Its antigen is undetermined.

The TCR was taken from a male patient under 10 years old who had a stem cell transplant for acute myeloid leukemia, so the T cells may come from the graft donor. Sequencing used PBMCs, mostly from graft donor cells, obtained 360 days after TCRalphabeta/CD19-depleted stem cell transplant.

The CDR3 sequence: CSARGGTVYGYTF. CDR3 coding DNA: TGCAGTGCTAGAGGTGGGACAGTGTACGGCTACACCTTC. V is TRBV20-1 and J is TRBJ1-2; the match to TRBD1 covers 7 bases. V lost 1 base and J lost 8; bases outside the gene matches: 7. The germline V gene has CDR1 DFQATT and CDR2 SNEGSKA (reference sequence). The CDR3 has 13 amino acids.